A selection of T cell receptor beta chains follows, all from one sample in a study of cytotoxic CD8 clonotypes in ibrutinib-treated CLL. The repertoire was sequenced with immunoSEQ multiplex PCR; TCRdb's copy has only in-frame clones and lacks some. The sample has about 160,000 clones; around 84% are singletons. This specimen consisted of PBMCs, obtained after 12 months of ibrutinib treatment. The receptor source for this set is a human donor with chronic lymphocytic leukemia. CDR3s include the opening cysteine and the closing phenylalanine or tryptophan. D genes are given only for firm matches.

j_call: TRBJ1-4; d_call: .; v_call: TRBV4-1; cdr3_aa: CASSQDPRGTNEKLFF
j_call: TRBJ2-5; d_call: TRBD2; v_call: TRBV28; cdr3_aa: CASTTWASGSETQYF
j_call: TRBJ1-6; d_call: .; v_call: TRBV4-2; cdr3_aa: CASRSEMSRAPLHF
j_call: TRBJ2-3; d_call: .; v_call: TRBV27; cdr3_aa: CASSFGNGAQLFDTDTQYF
j_call: TRBJ1-1; d_call: .; v_call: TRBV6-5; cdr3_aa: CATGGGYTEAFF
j_call: TRBJ2-5; d_call: TRBD2; v_call: TRBV9; cdr3_aa: CASSVSGRAGGETQYF
j_call: TRBJ1-2; d_call: .; v_call: TRBV28; cdr3_aa: CASRATDFYGYTF
j_call: TRBJ2-4; d_call: .; v_call: TRBV19; cdr3_aa: CATTPGEGAKNIQYF
j_call: TRBJ2-5; d_call: TRBD1; v_call: TRBV7-9; cdr3_aa: CASSSLRGLWKTQYF
j_call: TRBJ1-5; d_call: .; v_call: TRBV11-1; cdr3_aa: CASSLNSNQPQHF
j_call: TRBJ2-5; d_call: .; v_call: TRBV2; cdr3_aa: CASSSQVWETQYF
j_call: TRBJ2-6; d_call: .; v_call: TRBV5-6; cdr3_aa: CASSLTLGSSSGANVLTF
j_call: TRBJ1-5; d_call: .; v_call: TRBV5-5; cdr3_aa: CASSREVRDNDQPQHF
j_call: TRBJ1-2; d_call: TRBD1; v_call: TRBV7-2; cdr3_aa: CASSLPGQVVYTF
j_call: TRBJ1-2; d_call: TRBD1; v_call: TRBV2; cdr3_aa: CASRMEDRGVYGYTF
j_call: TRBJ2-3; d_call: TRBD2; v_call: TRBV5-1; cdr3_aa: CASTREGVDTQYF
j_call: TRBJ1-6; d_call: .; v_call: TRBV6-1; cdr3_aa: CASRGPGQNNSPLHF
j_call: TRBJ2-3; d_call: .; v_call: TRBV23-1; cdr3_aa: CASSHPVPGRTDTQYF
j_call: TRBJ1-1; d_call: .; v_call: TRBV19; cdr3_aa: CASSIDTRGITTMNTEAFF
j_call: TRBJ2-7; d_call: TRBD1; v_call: TRBV27; cdr3_aa: CASSTGTGGHEQYF
j_call: TRBJ2-7; d_call: .; v_call: TRBV23-1; cdr3_aa: CASSQPPGTLTYEQYF
j_call: TRBJ2-3; d_call: .; v_call: TRBV19; cdr3_aa: CASSIDQGIGDTQYF
j_call: TRBJ2-6; d_call: .; v_call: TRBV7-8; cdr3_aa: CASSPTRQLSGANVLTF
j_call: TRBJ2-1; d_call: TRBD2; v_call: TRBV5-1; cdr3_aa: CASSPETSRGRNEQFF
j_call: TRBJ2-7; d_call: TRBD1; v_call: TRBV5-1; cdr3_aa: CASSLVGQSNEQYF
j_call: TRBJ2-7; d_call: .; v_call: TRBV5-1; cdr3_aa: CASSLANSEVYEQYF
j_call: TRBJ2-7; d_call: TRBD2; v_call: TRBV7-2; cdr3_aa: CASRPRPGLELYF
j_call: TRBJ2-1; d_call: .; v_call: TRBV19; cdr3_aa: CASSIVRETYNEQFF
j_call: TRBJ2-2; d_call: .; v_call: TRBV30; cdr3_aa: CAWGNQGRAGELFF
j_call: TRBJ1-2; d_call: .; v_call: TRBV28; cdr3_aa: CASSLGSGGYTF
j_call: TRBJ1-4; d_call: TRBD1; v_call: TRBV7-8; cdr3_aa: CASSEPQGAGEKLFF
j_call: TRBJ1-2; d_call: TRBD1; v_call: TRBV6-1; cdr3_aa: CASSDPGQGVFGYTF
j_call: TRBJ2-3; d_call: .; v_call: TRBV25-1; cdr3_aa: CASSEHTSDTQYF
j_call: TRBJ1-3; d_call: .; v_call: TRBV4-1; cdr3_aa: CASSHGGTSGNTIYF
j_call: TRBJ1-2; d_call: TRBD1; v_call: TRBV5-1; cdr3_aa: CASSTTGGFNGYTF